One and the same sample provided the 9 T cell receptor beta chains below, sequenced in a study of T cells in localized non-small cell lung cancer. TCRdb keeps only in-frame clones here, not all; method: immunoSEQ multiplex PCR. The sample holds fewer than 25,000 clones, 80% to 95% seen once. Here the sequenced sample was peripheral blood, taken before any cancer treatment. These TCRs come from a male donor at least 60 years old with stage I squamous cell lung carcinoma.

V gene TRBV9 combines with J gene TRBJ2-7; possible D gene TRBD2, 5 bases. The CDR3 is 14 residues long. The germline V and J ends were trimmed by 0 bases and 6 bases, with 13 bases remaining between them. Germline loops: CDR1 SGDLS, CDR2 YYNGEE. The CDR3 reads CASSVGPPGSEQYF. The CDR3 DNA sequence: TGTGCCAGCAGCGTAGGGCCCCCGGGGTCCGAGCAGTACTTC.

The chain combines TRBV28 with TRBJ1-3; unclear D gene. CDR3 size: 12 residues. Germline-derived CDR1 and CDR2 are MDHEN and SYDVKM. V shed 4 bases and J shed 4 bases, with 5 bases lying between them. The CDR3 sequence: CASSSQGNTIYF. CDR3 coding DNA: TGTGCCAGCAGTTCCCAGGGAAACACCATATATTTT.

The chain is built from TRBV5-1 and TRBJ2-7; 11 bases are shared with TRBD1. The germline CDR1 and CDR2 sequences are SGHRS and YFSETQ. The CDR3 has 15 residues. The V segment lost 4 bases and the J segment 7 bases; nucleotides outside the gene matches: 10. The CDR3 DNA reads TGCGCCAGCAGCCCCGCTGGGACAGGGGGGGAAGAGCAGTACTTC. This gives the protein CASSPAGTGGEEQYF.

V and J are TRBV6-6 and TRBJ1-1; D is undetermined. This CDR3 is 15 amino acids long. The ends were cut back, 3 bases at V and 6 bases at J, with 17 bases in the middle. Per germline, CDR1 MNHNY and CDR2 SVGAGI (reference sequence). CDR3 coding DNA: TGTGCCAGCAGTTATTTCTGGACGGAGACCCCTGAAGCTTTCTTT. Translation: CASSYFWTETPEAFF.

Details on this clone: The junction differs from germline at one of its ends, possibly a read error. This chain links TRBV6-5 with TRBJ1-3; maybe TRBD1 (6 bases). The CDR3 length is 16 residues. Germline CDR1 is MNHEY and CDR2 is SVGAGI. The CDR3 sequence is CTSSFVDSHSGNTIYF. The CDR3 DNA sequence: TGTACCAGCAGTTTCGTGGACAGCCACTCTGGAAACACCATATATTTT.

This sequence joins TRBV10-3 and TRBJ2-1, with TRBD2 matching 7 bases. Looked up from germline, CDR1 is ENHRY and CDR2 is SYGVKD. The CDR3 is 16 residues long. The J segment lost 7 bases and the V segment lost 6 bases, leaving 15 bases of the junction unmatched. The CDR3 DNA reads TGTGCCATCAGCTTACTACGGGCGGGAGAGGGTAATGAGCAGTTCTTC. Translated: CAISLLRAGEGNEQFF.

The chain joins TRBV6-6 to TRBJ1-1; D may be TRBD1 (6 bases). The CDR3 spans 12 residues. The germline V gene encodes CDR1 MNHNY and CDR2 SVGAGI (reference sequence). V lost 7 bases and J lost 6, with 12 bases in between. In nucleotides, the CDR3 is TGTGCCAGCAACCCTGGGGGCCCTGAAGCTTTCTTT. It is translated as CASNPGGPEAFF.

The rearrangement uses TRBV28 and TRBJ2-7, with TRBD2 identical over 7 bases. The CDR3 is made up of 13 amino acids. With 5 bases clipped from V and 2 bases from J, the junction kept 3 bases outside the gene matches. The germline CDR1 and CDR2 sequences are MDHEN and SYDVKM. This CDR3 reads CASSNGGTYEQYF. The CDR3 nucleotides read TGTGCCAGCAGTAACGGGGGGACCTACGAGCAGTACTTC.

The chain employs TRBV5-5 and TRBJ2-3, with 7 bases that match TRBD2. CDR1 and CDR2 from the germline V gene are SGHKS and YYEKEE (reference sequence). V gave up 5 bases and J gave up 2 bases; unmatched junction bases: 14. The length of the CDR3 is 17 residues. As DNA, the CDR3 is TGTGCCAGCAGTATCACCCAGCGGGGCAGCCTCACAGATACGCAGTATTTT. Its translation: CASSITQRGSLTDTQYF.